This paragraph covers one TCR beta chain sequence. Its antigen is unidentified. MiXCR, applied by TCRdb to the reads, yields one record per CDR3 protein. The data show some 900,000 distinct CDR3 sequences, with approximately 30% seen just once and 12% held by the top ten. This specimen comes from a study of T cell repertoires in cytomegalovirus infection. Study as a whole: Selected CMV epitopes included recently identified HLA-C-restricted ones as well as well-studied HLA-B-restricted ones. Shared public TCR beta signatures pointed to both CMV infection and a matching HLA type. Study-wide results and limits: Across the ex vivo response, the dominant clonotypes were HLA-C-restricted CMV-specific TCR beta clonotypes.

The CDR3 loop spans 13 amino acids. Trimming stripped 5 bases from V and 1 base from J, with 8 bases between. Germline CDR1 LNHDA, CDR2 SQIVND (reference sequence). Sequenced here: cultured CD8+ T cells from PBMCs, sampled from culture after CMV antigen stimulation. The sequence came from a human donor in good health (CMV status not recorded). Some clones in this sample may be carry-over from other donors' samples. The rearrangement joins TRBV19 to TRBJ1-1, with D hard to call. The CDR3 sequence: CASSVDPNTEAFF. The CDR3 coding sequence is TGTGCCAGTAGTGTGGACCCGAACACTGAAGCTTTCTTT.